The clone carrying this T cell receptor (beta chain) came up once. Its antigen is not known. Repertoires were generated with immunoSEQ multiplex PCR, while TCRdb's copy carries only in-frame clones and drops some. The profile shows 30,000 to 35,000 clones, over 65% of them singletons. The data were taken from a study of STAT3 mutations in large granular lymphocyte leukemia. Notes on the study in general: Clonal expansion was inferred from samples taken at other timepoints. Every T-cell large granular lymphocyte leukemia patient had at least one immunodominant TCR beta clonotype.

The CDR3 runs 11 residues. Trimming took off 3 bases at V and 8 bases at J, with 8 bases between the two ends. Germline-derived CDR1 and CDR2 are SGHNT and YYREEE (reference sequence). What was sequenced was peripheral blood mononuclear cells. The rearrangement uses TRBV5-4 and TRBJ1-2; no definite D call. This sequence originates from a woman in her 50s with T-cell large granular lymphocyte leukemia. Some clones in this sample may be carry-over from other donors' samples. CDR3 sequence (DNA): TGTGCCAGCAGCTCCTACAAAGGCTACACCTTC. This translates into CASSSYKGYTF.